This T cell receptor (beta chain) was captured in a study of blood T cell repertoires in COVID-19. The wider study: Material from acute and convalescent COVID-19 was sourced from the United States, Italy and Spain. The cDNA or gDNA used as material had been derived from T cells, B-cell-depleted T cells, or PBMCs.

Per the original data handling: Amplification from reference gene primers served as the basis for estimated nucleated cell counts. TCRdb's copy holds only in-frame clones and misses some; the assay was immunoSEQ multiplex PCR. V, J and clone size are those of that table, while D and trimming were read from the DNA. The sample holds 250,000 or so clones, 70% to 90% seen once. Germline assignment: CDR1 SGHVS and CDR2 FNYEAQ. CDR3 length: 11 amino acids. The V end was cut by 5 bases, the J end by 8 bases, with 9 bases between. Sequencing was carried out using peripheral blood. V gene TRBV7-6 combines with J gene TRBJ1-1; a weak D match, TRBD1 (5 bases). The receptor was isolated from a woman aged 25 to 39 with active or convalescent COVID-19. The CDR3 loop is CASSRREEAFF. CDR3 bases: TGTGCCAGCAGCCGCAGGGAAGAAGCTTTCTTT.